The clone carrying this T cell receptor beta chain has just a few counts. Per germline, CDR1 KGHSH and CDR2 LQKENI. V lost 4 bases, J lost 1 base, and 7 bases lay in between. This CDR3 is built from 13 residues. This specimen comes from a study of identical twins. TCRdb ran MiXCR on the 5' RACE reads and lists one entry per CDR3 protein. The sample has 700,000 or so distinct CDR3 sequences, 8.5% to 9.5% seen once. The sample also formed part of further work on yellow fever vaccine responses in identical twins.

This chain joins TRBV18 and TRBJ1-1; no definite D call. The receptor comes from a woman aged 18-29 years in good health. The sample taken for sequencing was PBMCs. In DNA, the CDR3 is TGTGCCAGCTCACAGGAGAAGAACACTGAAGCTTTCTTT. It codes for CASSQEKNTEAFF.